A selection of T cell receptor beta chains follows, all from one sample in a study of OX40 agonist ivuxolimab in advanced cancers. TCRdb's copy holds only in-frame clones and misses some; the assay was immunoSEQ multiplex PCR. The sample has under 100,000 clones, roughly four fifths seen once. The material sequenced was CD4+ or CD8+ T cells sorted from blood, taken in a trial of the OX40 agonist ivuxolimab. The receptors were sampled from an adult with an advanced solid tumor such as melanoma, head and neck, liver or kidney cancer. CDR3s include the opening cysteine and the closing phenylalanine or tryptophan. A D gene is named only where the DNA matches it firmly. Some rows mark clone size as missing; the rest say once, few, many or name a class of expanded clone.

v_gene	j_gene	abundance	d_gene	CDR3nt	CDR3aa
TRBV5-1	TRBJ1-1	NA	NA	TGCGCCAGCACAGGGTCGGGGATGAACACTGAAGCTTTCTTT	CASTGSGMNTEAFF
TRBV4-3	TRBJ1-6	NA	NA	TGCGCCAGCAGCCAAGGGTCAGGGGTTTTGTCACCCCTCCACTTT	CASSQGSGVLSPLHF
TRBV5-4	TRBJ1-6	NA	NA	TGTGCCAGCAGCTTCGAGGGAGCCAATTCACCCCTCCACTTT	CASSFEGANSPLHF
TRBV4-3	TRBJ2-7	NA	NA	TGCGCCAGCAGCCAAGTTCTAATGTCTGGGACTCGCATTCCCTACGAGCAGTACTTC	CASSQVLMSGTRIPYEQYF
TRBV27	TRBJ2-5	few	NA	TGTGCCAGCGGCAGGAGCCAAGAGACCCAGTACTTC	CASGRSQETQYF
TRBV5-4	TRBJ1-3	NA	TRBD1	TGTGCCAGCAGCTACGACAGGGGAACCTCTGGAAACACCATATATTTT	CASSYDRGTSGNTIYF
TRBV2	TRBJ2-3	few	NA	TGTGCCAGCTTAGCCGGGCCCCACACAGATACGCAGTATTTT	CASLAGPHTDTQYF
TRBV18	TRBJ2-1	NA	TRBD2	TGTGCCAGCTCACCACCGGGGGGGAGAGGCGAGCAGTTCTTC	CASSPPGGRGEQFF
TRBV19	TRBJ2-5	NA	NA	TGTGCCAGTAGCTCCTCCGACCAAGAGACCCAGTACTTC	CASSSSDQETQYF
TRBV2	TRBJ1-2	NA	TRBD1	TGTGCCAGCAGTCGCACAGGGGGTGAGGGCTACACCTTC	CASSRTGGEGYTF
TRBV5-4	TRBJ2-3	few	TRBD2	TGTGCCAGCAGCCTACGACTAGCGGGAGCTCTCGGCACAGATACGCAGTATTTT	CASSLRLAGALGTDTQYF
TRBV5-1	TRBJ2-6	once	NA	TGCGCCAGCAGCTTGTATGGGGATCTTAGCTCTGGGGCCAACATCCTGACTTTC	CASSLYGDLSSGANILTF
TRBV19	TRBJ2-4	NA	NA	TGTGCCAGTAGTCCACCGGGACCTCAAAACATTCAGTACTTC	CASSPPGPQNIQYF
TRBV7-2	TRBJ1-4	NA	NA	TGTGCCAGCAGCTTGGAACAGGGTAGTGAAAAACTGTTTTTT	CASSLEQGSEKLFF
TRBV6-5	TRBJ2-1	NA	NA	TGTGCCAGCAGTTACTCGGGGAGCTCCTACAATGAGCAGTTCTTC	CASSYSGSSYNEQFF
TRBV5-1	TRBJ1-1	NA	NA	TGCGCCAGCAGCTTGGAGATGAACACTGAAGCTTTCTTT	CASSLEMNTEAFF
TRBV6-5	TRBJ1-1	NA	TRBD1	TGTGCCAGCAGACAGGGGGTTGAAGCTTTCTTT	CASRQGVEAFF
TRBV15	TRBJ2-3	NA	TRBD2	TGTGCCACCAGCAGACGAACCCCGGGACTAGACACAGATACGCAGTATTTT	CATSRRTPGLDTDTQYF
TRBV25-1	TRBJ2-1	once	TRBD2	TGTGCCAGCAGCCTAGGAGCGGGAGGGGCTATAGATGAGCAGTTCTTC	CASSLGAGGAIDEQFF
TRBV7-2	TRBJ2-7	NA	NA	TGTGCCAGCAGCTTAGCTTGGGACTACGAGCAGTACTTC	CASSLAWDYEQYF
TRBV19	TRBJ1-1	NA	TRBD1	TGTGCCAGTGGGATGGGACAGGGCTACATGAACACTGAAGCTTTCTTT	CASGMGQGYMNTEAFF
TRBV11-1	TRBJ2-5	NA	NA	TGTGCCAGCAGTTCAGAGGCCAGCCAAGAGACCCAGTACTTC	CASSSEASQETQYF
TRBV28	TRBJ2-5	NA	NA	TGTGCCAGCATCCCCGCGAAAAAGGGTGGCCAAGAGACCCAGTACTTC	CASIPAKKGGQETQYF
TRBV6-1	TRBJ2-7	NA	TRBD1	TGTGCCAGTGGACGGGGGACAGGGTGGGACGAGCAGTACTTC	CASGRGTGWDEQYF
TRBV2	TRBJ2-3	NA	NA	TGTGCCAGCATAGGGATGGGTAGCACAGATACGCAGTATTTT	CASIGMGSTDTQYF
TRBV5-1	TRBJ1-6	NA	TRBD1	TGCGCCAGCAGCAGGGGACAGGATAATTCACCCCTCCACTTT	CASSRGQDNSPLHF
TRBV7-2	TRBJ1-2	few	TRBD1	TGTGCCAGCAGCTCCGGGACAGGTGTCCATGGCTACACCTTC	CASSSGTGVHGYTF
TRBV2	TRBJ2-5	NA	NA	TGTGCCAGCAGGCAGGGTTGGGAGACCCAGTACTTC	CASRQGWETQYF
TRBV4-3	TRBJ2-1	NA	NA	TGCGCCAGCAGCCGCCTCGTCTGGGATGAGCAGTTCTTC	CASSRLVWDEQFF
TRBV5-5	TRBJ2-3	NA	TRBD2	TGTGCCAGCAGACCCTATGGGAGCGGGAGTCGTAGCACAGATACGCAGTATTTT	CASRPYGSGSRSTDTQYF
TRBV9	TRBJ2-7	NA	NA	TGTGCCAGCAGCGCGGGTACAGGTCGTTACGAGCAGTACTTC	CASSAGTGRYEQYF
TRBV28	TRBJ2-1	NA	NA	TGTGCCAGCAGTTTCTCCGGCCTGTTATATGAGCAGTTCTTC	CASSFSGLLYEQFF
TRBV4-3	TRBJ2-1	NA	NA	TGCGCCAGCAGCCAAGATCCACTATACTCCTACAATGAGCAGTTCTTC	CASSQDPLYSYNEQFF
TRBV18	TRBJ2-7	NA	TRBD2	TGTGCCAGCTCACCGGCGATTCGACTAGCGGGAGGAGGGATCTACGAGCAGTACTTC	CASSPAIRLAGGGIYEQYF
TRBV6-6	TRBJ2-2	NA	NA	TGTGCCAGCAGTAGACGGGACGCGACGAACACCGGGGAGCTGTTTTTT	CASSRRDATNTGELFF
TRBV30	TRBJ2-5	NA	TRBD1	TGTGCCCGACGCTTAACAGGGGGAGGAGAGACCCAGTACTTC	CARRLTGGGETQYF
TRBV2	TRBJ2-7	once	NA	TGTGCCAGCAGGTGGAGACATAACTCCTACGAGCAGTACTTC	CASRWRHNSYEQYF
TRBV11-3	TRBJ2-7	NA	NA	TGTGCCAGCAGCGCGAGACCTGACTCATGGGAGCAGTACTTC	CASSARPDSWEQYF
TRBV2	TRBJ2-2	NA	TRBD2	TGTGCCAGCAGGGGACTAGCGGCAGCCGCCGGGGAGCTGTTTTTT	CASRGLAAAAGELFF
TRBV30	TRBJ2-7	NA	NA	TGTGCCTGGAGCGTATGGGGTGGCTACGAGCAGTACTTC	CAWSVWGGYEQYF
TRBV7-2	TRBJ2-2	NA	NA	TGTGCCAGCAGCGACCCCAAGTGGGGGAACACCGGGGAGCTGTTTTTT	CASSDPKWGNTGELFF
TRBV4-2	TRBJ2-5	NA	NA	TGTGCCAGCAGCCAAAAAGGGGCCGCTCGAAGTCAAGAGACCCAGTACTTC	CASSQKGAARSQETQYF
TRBV7-2	TRBJ1-2	NA	TRBD1	TGTGCCAGCAGCCCACAGGGGAACTATGGCTACACCTTC	CASSPQGNYGYTF
TRBV19	TRBJ2-3	NA	NA	TGTGCCAGTAGTACAGGGACTGCATTCGGTGATACGCAGTATTTT	CASSTGTAFGDTQYF
TRBV6-1	TRBJ1-2	NA	NA	TGTGCCAGCAGTGAAGCGAAAGGGGAAGTGGGCGGCTACACCTTC	CASSEAKGEVGGYTF
TRBV27	TRBJ1-6	NA	TRBD1	TGTGCCAGCAGTCCCAGGACAGGGCGCTCACCCCTCCACTTT	CASSPRTGRSPLHF